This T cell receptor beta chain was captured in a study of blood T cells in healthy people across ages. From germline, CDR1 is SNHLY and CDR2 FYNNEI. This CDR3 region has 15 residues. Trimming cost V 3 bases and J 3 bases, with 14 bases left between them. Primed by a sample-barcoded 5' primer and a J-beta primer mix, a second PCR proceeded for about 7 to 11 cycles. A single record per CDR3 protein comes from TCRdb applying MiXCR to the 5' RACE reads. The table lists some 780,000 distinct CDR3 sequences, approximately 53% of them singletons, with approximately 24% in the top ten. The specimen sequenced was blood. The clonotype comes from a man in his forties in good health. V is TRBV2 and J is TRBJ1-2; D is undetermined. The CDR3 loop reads CASSDNNTPHYGYTF. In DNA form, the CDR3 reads TGTGCCAGCAGTGATAACAACACTCCTCACTATGGCTACACCTTC.